These 15 T cell receptor beta chains were all obtained from the same sample, sequenced in a study of blood T cell repertoires in COVID-19. Generated by immunoSEQ multiplex PCR, the TCRdb table keeps only in-frame clones and is missing some. Of tens of thousands of clones detected, about 86% appear once; the ten largest clones hold 15% to 20%. Sequenced material: peripheral blood. The receptors were sampled from a human donor in a cohort sampled during active COVID-19.

Details on this clone: At the DNA level, this CDR3 is encoded by other sequences in the same sample as well. The chain employs TRBV7-3 and TRBJ1-1; TRBD1 is a possible D gene (5 bases). Trimming stripped 5 bases from V and 4 bases from J, with 8 bases between. The CDR3 runs 12 residues. Germline V gene data show CDR1 as SGHTA and CDR2 as FQGTGA. This chain's CDR3 is CASSQGGTEAFF. The CDR3 nucleotides are TGTGCCAGCAGCCAGGGAGGCACTGAAGCTTTCTTT.

The table lists this clone with a few counts. The chain joins TRBV2 to TRBJ2-7; 8 bases agree with TRBD1. V lost 1 base to trimming and J lost 7 bases; unmatched junction nucleotides: 9. This CDR3 contains 15 residues. Germline CDR1 SNHLY, CDR2 FYNNEI. The CDR3 sequence is CASSEVQQGANEQYF. The CDR3 coding sequence is TGTGCCAGCAGTGAAGTTCAGCAGGGGGCGAATGAGCAGTACTTC. The full variable domain, with the rest looked up from reference TRBV2 and TRBJ2-7, is EPEVTQTPSHQVTQMGQEVILRCVPISNHLYFYWYRQILGQKVEFLVSFYNNEISEKSEIFDDQFSVERPDGSNFTLKIRSTKLEDSAMYFCASSEVQQGANEQYFGPGTRLTVT.

V is TRBV29-1 and J is TRBJ1-1; D may be TRBD1 (6 bases). V was pared by 7 bases and J by 4 bases, with 10 bases between. This CDR3 contains 11 residues. Germline V gives CDR1 SQVTM, CDR2 ANQGSEA. Written as DNA, the CDR3 is TGCAGCGGCAGGGGTCCCACTGAAGCTTTCTTT. It specifies CSGRGPTEAFF.

The V and J genes are TRBV4-1 and TRBJ2-7, with 10 bases aligning to TRBD1. V trimming: 4 bases; J trimming: 2 bases; junction bases outside the gene matches: 8. Germline V CDR1 and CDR2: MGHRA, YSYEKL. CDR3 size: 16 residues. The CDR3 is CASSRLRTGGTYEQYF. The CDR3, as DNA: TGCGCCAGCAGCCGCTTAAGGACAGGGGGGACCTACGAGCAGTACTTC.

This sequence joins TRBV18 and TRBJ1-2, with 7 bases lining up with TRBD1. CDR1 is KGHSH and CDR2 is LQKENI in the germline V gene. With V trimmed by 3 bases and J by 7 bases, 5 bases remained unmatched. The CDR3 totals 13 residues. The CDR3 coding sequence is TGTGCCAGCTCACCGGTTCACAGGGGTGGCTACACCTTC. This encodes CASSPVHRGGYTF.

J is TRBJ2-2 and V is TRBV7-2; 12 bases are shared with TRBD2. Germline lookup yields CDR1 SGHTA and CDR2 FQGNSA. The CDR3 is 17 residues long. V shed 5 bases and J 3 bases; nucleotides not matched to a gene: 7. The CDR3 spells CASSLNLAGGYTGELFF. For the CDR3, the DNA is TGTGCCAGCAGCCTGAACCTAGCGGGGGGGTACACCGGGGAGCTGTTTTTT. Combining the CDR3 with reference TRBV7-2 and TRBJ2-2 gives the whole variable domain GAGVSQSPSNKVTEKGKDVELRCDPISGHTALYWYRQSLGQGLEFLIYFQGNSAPDKSGLPSDRFSAERTGGSVSTLTIQRTQQEDSAVYLCASSLNLAGGYTGELFFGEGSRLTVL.

This sequence joins TRBV10-2 and TRBJ2-3; TRBD2 agrees at 10 bases. The CDR3 sequence is 15 residues long. The ends lost 3 bases at V and 6 bases at J; junction bases unmatched: 6. Germline V gene sequence: CDR1 WSHSY, CDR2 SAAADI. CDR3 DNA sequence: TGCGCCAGCAGTGATTTCCTAGCGGGGGTGGATACGCAGTATTTT. It codes for CASSDFLAGVDTQYF.

CDR3 region: CASSLDRASYNEQFF. The CDR3 DNA is TGTGCCAGCAGCTTGGACAGGGCCTCCTACAATGAGCAGTTCTTC. The J gene is TRBJ2-1, the V gene TRBV11-3, with 8 bases that match TRBD1. V shed 3 bases and J 0 bases; nucleotides not matched to a gene: 1. The CDR3 runs 15 residues. Per the germline V gene, CDR1 is SGHNT and CDR2 is YENEEA.

V is TRBV7-3 and J is TRBJ2-3, with D perhaps matching TRBD1 (6 bases). With 4 bases removed from V and 4 bases from J, the gap between germline ends came to 9 bases. This CDR3 contains 13 residues. Germline CDR1 reads SGHTA; CDR2 reads FQGTGA. The CDR3 region has the DNA TGTGCCAGCAGCTCACAGGGAGCAGATACGCAGTATTTT. The encoded protein is CASSSQGADTQYF.

V is TRBV7-9 and J is TRBJ1-2, with TRBD1 as a possible D gene (5 bases). The ends were cut back, 6 bases at V and 6 bases at J, with 17 bases in the middle. Per germline, CDR1 SEHNR and CDR2 FQNEAQ (reference sequence). The CDR3 extends over 14 amino acids. The CDR3 is CASRMSGGLDGYTF. The CDR3 DNA reads as TGTGCCAGCAGAATGTCGGGGGGGTTGGATGGCTACACCTTC.

The chain is built from TRBV11-3 and TRBJ2-2, with D unclear. V was trimmed by 0 bases and J by 6 bases, leaving 5 bases between them. Germline CDR1 reads SGHNT; CDR2 reads YENEEA. This CDR3 is built from 13 residues. The CDR3 DNA reads as TGTGCCAGCAGCTTAGATCGGGCCGGGGAGCTGTTTTTT. It codes for CASSLDRAGELFF.

This chain links TRBV9 with TRBJ2-2, with D perhaps matching TRBD2 (7 bases). The CDR3 covers 16 residues. Germline V CDR1 and CDR2: SGDLS, YYNGEE. V dropped 0 bases and J dropped 2 bases, with 11 bases sitting between them. In nucleotides, the CDR3 is TGTGCCAGCAGCGTAGCGGCGGGGGCAAACACCGGGGAGCTGTTTTTT. Protein sequence: CASSVAAGANTGELFF.

This clone was detected once. The chain links TRBV2 to TRBJ2-7, with D uncertain. The V and J ends lost 1 base and 6 bases respectively, with 10 bases between them. The CDR3 length is 13 residues. Germline CDR1 is SNHLY and CDR2 is FYNNEI. CDR3 in DNA: TGTGCCAGCAGTGAAGGACTCACCCGCGAGCAGTACTTC. Protein product: CASSEGLTREQYF.

The V call is TRBV5-4, the J call TRBJ2-2; possible D gene TRBD1, 6 bases. The V gene lost 3 bases and the J gene lost 1 base, with 10 bases spanning the gap. Germline V gene lookup returns CDR1 SGHNT and CDR2 YYREEE (reference sequence). This CDR3 contains 15 residues. The CDR3 is CASSSYRENTGELFF. CDR3 sequence (DNA): TGTGCCAGCAGCTCGTACAGGGAGAACACCGGGGAGCTGTTTTTT.

The rearrangement uses TRBV28 and TRBJ2-5, with TRBD2 matching over 8 bases. V gave up 2 bases and J gave up 4 bases; unmatched junction bases: 3. The CDR3 totals 14 residues. Germline V gene sequence: CDR1 MDHEN, CDR2 SYDVKM. For the CDR3, the DNA is TGTGCCAGCAGTTTAGCGGGGGGCGGAGAGACCCAGTACTTC. Protein: CASSLAGGGETQYF. The variable domain in full, with the rest retrieved from reference TRBV28 and TRBJ2-5, is DVKVTQSSRYLVKRTGEKVFLECVQDMDHENMFWYRQDPGLGLRLIYFSYDVKMKEKGDIPEGYSVSREKKERFSLILESASTNQTSMYLCASSLAGGGETQYFGPGTRLLVL.